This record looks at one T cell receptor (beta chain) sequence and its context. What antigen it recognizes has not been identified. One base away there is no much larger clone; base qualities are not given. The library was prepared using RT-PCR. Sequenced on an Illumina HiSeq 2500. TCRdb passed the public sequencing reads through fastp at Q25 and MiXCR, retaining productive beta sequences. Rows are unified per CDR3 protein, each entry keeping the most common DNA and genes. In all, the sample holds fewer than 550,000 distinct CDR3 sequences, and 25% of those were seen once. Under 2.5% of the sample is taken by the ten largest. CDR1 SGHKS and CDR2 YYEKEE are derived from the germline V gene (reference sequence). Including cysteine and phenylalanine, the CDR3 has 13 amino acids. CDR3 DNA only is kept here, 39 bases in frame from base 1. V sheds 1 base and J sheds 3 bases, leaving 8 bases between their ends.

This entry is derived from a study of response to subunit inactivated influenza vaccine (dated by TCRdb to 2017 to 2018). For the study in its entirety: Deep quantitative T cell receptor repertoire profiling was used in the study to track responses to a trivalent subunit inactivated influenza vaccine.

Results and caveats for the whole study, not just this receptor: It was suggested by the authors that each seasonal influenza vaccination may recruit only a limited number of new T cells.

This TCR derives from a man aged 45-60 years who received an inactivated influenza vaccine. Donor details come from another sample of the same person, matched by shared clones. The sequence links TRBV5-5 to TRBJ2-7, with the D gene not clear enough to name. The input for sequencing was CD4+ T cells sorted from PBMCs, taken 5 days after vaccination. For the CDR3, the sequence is CASSLRLDYEQYF. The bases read TGTGCCAGCAGCTTGAGACTTGACTACGAGCAGTACTTC.